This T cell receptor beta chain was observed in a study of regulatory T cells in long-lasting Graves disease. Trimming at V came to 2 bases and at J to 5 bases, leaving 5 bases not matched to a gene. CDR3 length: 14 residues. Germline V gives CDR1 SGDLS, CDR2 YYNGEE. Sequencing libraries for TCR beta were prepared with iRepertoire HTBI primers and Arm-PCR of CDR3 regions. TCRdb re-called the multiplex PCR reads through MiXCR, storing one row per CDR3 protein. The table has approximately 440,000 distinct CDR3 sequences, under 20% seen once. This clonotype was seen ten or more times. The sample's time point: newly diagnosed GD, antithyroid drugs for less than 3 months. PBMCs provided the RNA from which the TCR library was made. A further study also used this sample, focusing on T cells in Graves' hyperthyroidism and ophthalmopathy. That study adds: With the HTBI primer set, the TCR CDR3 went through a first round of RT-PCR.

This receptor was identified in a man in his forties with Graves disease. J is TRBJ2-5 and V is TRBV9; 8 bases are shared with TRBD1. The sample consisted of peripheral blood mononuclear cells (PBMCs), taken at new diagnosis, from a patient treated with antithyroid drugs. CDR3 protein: CASSVGQGRETQYF. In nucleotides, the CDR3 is TGTGCCAGCAGCGTTGGACAGGGCCGGGAGACCCAGTACTTC.